The 27 T cell receptor beta chains given below trace back to one sample, sequenced in a study of cytomegalovirus exposure and HLA in healthy donors. A multiplex PCR was run with 60 Vbeta primers and 13 Jbeta primers. Libraries were prepared by immunoSEQ multiplex PCR; TCRdb keeps only in-frame clonotypes and omits some of them. The table shows approximately 170,000 clones, with about 85% occurring only once. What was sequenced was PBMCs. Source of these receptors: a boy aged 2-15 years in good health and CMV-seronegative.

The genes are TRBV10-3 and TRBJ1-4; no clear D gene. Per the germline V gene, CDR1 is ENHRY and CDR2 is SYGVKD. V was pared by 11 bases and J by 4 bases, with 14 bases between. The length of the CDR3 is 13 residues. The CDR3 region has the DNA TGTGCCTCCTGCCGGGAGCATAATGAAAAACTGTTTTTT. Translating it yields CASCREHNEKLFF.

The rearrangement uses TRBV6-1 and TRBJ1-5; 9 bases fit TRBD1. The V segment lost 3 bases and the J segment 7 bases; nucleotides outside the gene matches: 16. Germline-derived CDR1 and CDR2 are MNHNS and SASEGT. The CDR3 is made up of 18 amino acids. The CDR3 DNA follows: TGTGCCAGCAGTGAGGGGACAGGGCCGGTTGGGATAGGGCAGCCCCAGCATTTT. This encodes CASSEGTGPVGIGQPQHF.

This chain connects TRBV15 to TRBJ1-4; 9 bases agree with TRBD1. The length of the CDR3 is 16 residues. Losses at the gene ends were 5 bases for V and 7 bases for J; bases not matched to a gene: 11. Germline V lookup: CDR1 LNHNV, CDR2 YYDKDF (reference sequence). The CDR3 region has the DNA TGTGCCACCAGCGTACATACCGGGACAGGGATTGAAAAACTGTTTTTT. Its protein is CATSVHTGTGIEKLFF.

A note on this clone: This is likely a read error, given that the CDR3 carries no conserved phenylalanine or tryptophan at its end. The limits of the CDR3 on the DNA are not certain, so only TCRdb's listed CDR3 is given. The chain employs TRBV14 and TRBJ2-4; TRBD2, the D gene given by the table, was not confirmed from the DNA. Germline CDR1 reads SGHDN; CDR2 reads FVKESK. The CDR3 region is 11 residues in length, termini included. This CDR3 reads CASSQVPGGTV.

This chain connects TRBV25-1 to TRBJ2-5, with D maybe TRBD1 (6 bases). The CDR3 extends over 17 amino acids. The germline V gene has CDR1 MGHDK and CDR2 SYGVNS. V was trimmed by 6 bases and J by 2 bases, leaving 22 bases between them. The CDR3 DNA follows: TGTGCCAGCAGCTCCCCCTACCGGGACACTTTACAAGAGACCCAGTACTTC. Protein sequence: CASSSPYRDTLQETQYF.

This rearrangement joins TRBV2 to TRBJ2-2; 7 bases are shared with TRBD2. Germline trimming cut 10 bases from V and 2 bases from J; bases unmatched to any gene: 10. Germline V gene sequence: CDR1 SNHLY, CDR2 FYNNEI. There are 15 residues in the CDR3. CDR3 region: CATLAGTTNTGELFF. In DNA, the CDR3 is TGTGCCACCCTGGCCGGGACTACAAACACCGGGGAGCTGTTTTTT.

The chain recombines TRBV29-1 with TRBJ2-2; tentatively, D is TRBD1 (6 bases). CDR1 is SQVTM, CDR2 ANQGSEA, per germline. This CDR3 has 13 residues. Trimming pared 6 bases from V and 4 bases from J, leaving 12 bases between. Here the CDR3 DNA reads TGCAGCGTCCACAGGGAGAGCACCGGGGAGCTGTTTTTT. It yields the protein CSVHRESTGELFF.

The chain joins TRBV6-1 to TRBJ1-1; no definite D call. This CDR3 has 11 amino acids. V was pared by 7 bases and J by 9 bases, with 12 bases between. The germline V gene encodes CDR1 MNHNS and CDR2 SASEGT. The CDR3 sequence is CASTTGSQAFF. The CDR3 nucleotides are TGTGCCAGCACCACGGGGAGTCAAGCTTTCTTT.

J is TRBJ1-5 and V is TRBV27, with D hard to call. CDR3 length equals 13 residues. Germline loops: CDR1 MNHEY, CDR2 SMNVEV (reference sequence). Trimming pared 3 bases from V and 5 bases from J, leaving 8 bases between. CDR3 coding DNA: TGTGCCAGCAGTTTTGGCGGGGATCAGCCCCAGCATTTT. This sequence encodes CASSFGGDQPQHF.

On this clone: This same CDR3 is encoded by further DNA sequences in the sample. The V gene is TRBV18, the J gene TRBJ2-5; D is undetermined. CDR1 is KGHSH and CDR2 is LQKENI in the germline V gene. Trimming stripped 3 bases from V and 5 bases from J, with 19 bases between. CDR3 length: 16 amino acids. The CDR3 reads CASSPTVLSTTETQYF. The CDR3 region has the DNA TGTGCCAGCTCACCCACCGTGCTAAGTACTACGGAGACCCAGTACTTC.

The chain is built from TRBV27 and TRBJ2-2; the match to TRBD2 covers 9 bases. In germline, CDR1 is MNHEY, CDR2 SMNVEV (reference sequence). V shed 5 bases, J shed 2 bases, and the junction held 6 bases outside the gene matches. This CDR3 has 16 amino acids. CDR3 coding DNA: TGTGCCAGCAGTCCAGGGACTAGCCGAAACACCGGGGAGCTGTTTTTT. Its translation is CASSPGTSRNTGELFF.

This clone was seen a single time. The V and J genes are TRBV11-1 and TRBJ1-1, with D maybe TRBD1 (5 bases). Looked up from germline, CDR1 is SGHAT and CDR2 is FQDESV (reference sequence). CDR3 length: 16 residues. The V end lost 7 bases, the J end lost 2 bases, and 20 bases lay between the germline ends. The CDR3 is CASTSKGGAGNTEAFF. The CDR3 DNA follows: TGTGCCAGCACCTCAAAAGGAGGGGCGGGTAACACTGAAGCTTTCTTT.

Comment on this clone: Its ends do not fully match the called genes, so a read error is possible. J is TRBJ2-3 and V is TRBV7-9; no clear D. The CDR3 has 13 amino acids. Germline CDR1 and CDR2: SEHNR and FQNEAQ (reference sequence). In DNA form, the CDR3 reads TGTTCCAGCAGCTTAGTATTCGTCGATACGCAGTATTTT. Its protein is CSSSLVFVDTQYF.

This rearrangement joins TRBV5-1 to TRBJ2-1; 11 nucleotides line up with TRBD2. J was trimmed by 5 bases and V by 3 bases; bases with no gene match: 7. Per the germline V gene, CDR1 is SGHRS and CDR2 is YFSETQ. This CDR3 comprises 16 residues. The CDR3 protein is CASSSLTSGAHNEQFF. The CDR3 DNA sequence: TGCGCCAGCAGCTCTCTGACTAGCGGGGCCCACAATGAGCAGTTCTTC. Full variable domain (outside the CDR3, taken from reference TRBV5-1 and TRBJ2-1): KAGVTQTPRYLIKTRGQQVTLSCSPISGHRSVSWYQQTPGQGLQFLFEYFSETQRNKGNFPGRFSGRQFSNSRSEMNVSTLELGDSALYLCASSSLTSGAHNEQFFGPGTRLTVL.

This clone appeared once. V and J are TRBV2 and TRBJ2-1; TRBD2 aligns across 12 bases. The CDR3 contains 17 residues. V dropped 4 bases and J dropped 0; count of bases not matched to a gene: 4. The germline gives CDR1 SNHLY, CDR2 FYNNEI. The CDR3 loop reads CASSGLAGALSYNEQFF. The CDR3, as DNA: TGTGCCAGCAGTGGACTAGCGGGGGCCCTCTCCTACAATGAGCAGTTCTTC.

The sample holds one count of this clone. J is TRBJ1-1 and V is TRBV27; D remains ambiguous. V lost 5 bases to trimming and J lost 2 bases, with 12 bases between them. Germline-derived CDR1 and CDR2 are MNHEY and SMNVEV (reference sequence). This CDR3 is 14 amino acids long. The CDR3 nucleotides read TGTGCCAGCAGTGTTACTTGGGCTAACACTGAAGCTTTCTTT. Translating gives CASSVTWANTEAFF.

V is TRBV5-1 and J is TRBJ1-3; possibly TRBD1 for D (5 bases). The CDR3 loop spans 15 amino acids. Germline values: CDR1 SGHRS, CDR2 YFSETQ. The V gene lost 0 bases and the J gene lost 2 bases, with 9 bases spanning the gap. The CDR3 spells CASSLADSAGNTIYF. In nucleotides, the CDR3 is TGCGCCAGCAGCTTGGCCGACAGTGCTGGAAACACCATATATTTT.

This chain uses TRBV4-1 with TRBJ2-3, with 7 bases that match TRBD1. V was pared by 0 bases and J by 5 bases, with 5 bases of the junction left unmatched. The CDR3 loop spans 15 amino acids. Germline-derived CDR1 and CDR2 are MGHRA and YSYEKL. The CDR3 DNA reads TGCGCCAGCAGCCAAGAGCGACAGGGAGTAGATACGCAGTATTTT. Translating it yields CASSQERQGVDTQYF.

The V and J genes are TRBV19 and TRBJ2-5; D may be TRBD1 (6 bases). Germline loops: CDR1 LNHDA, CDR2 SQIVND (reference sequence). The V end lost 5 bases, the J end lost 3 bases, and 13 bases lay between the germline ends. The CDR3 contains 14 residues. CDR3 coding DNA: TGTGCCAGTAGTCTGGGGACAAATAAAGAGACCCAGTACTTC. This sequence encodes CASSLGTNKETQYF. The full variable domain, in which reference TRBV19 and TRBJ2-5 provide the parts outside the CDR3, is DGGITQSPKYLFRKEGQNVTLSCEQNLNHDAMYWYRQDPGQGLRLIYYSQIVNDFQKGDIAEGYSVSREKKESFPLTVTSAQKNPTAFYLCASSLGTNKETQYFGPGTRLLVL.

This clone was seen once. The rearrangement links TRBV25-1 to TRBJ1-1; D is ambiguous. Germline assignment: CDR1 MGHDK and CDR2 SYGVNS. Between the trimmed V and J ends, which lost 10 bases and 7 bases, there was a span of 22 bases. CDR3 length: 14 residues. The CDR3 sequence is CATGARYDLGEAFF. The CDR3 region has the DNA TGTGCCACCGGAGCAAGGTATGATTTAGGTGAAGCTTTCTTT. The full variable domain, completed using reference TRBV25-1 and TRBJ1-1, is EADIYQTPRYLVIGTGKKITLECSQTMGHDKMYWYQQDPGMELHLIHYSYGVNSTEKGDLSSESTVSRIRTEHFPLTLESARPSHTSQYLCATGARYDLGEAFFGQGTRLTVV.

The J gene is TRBJ1-2, the V gene TRBV6-5, with TRBD1 matching over 7 bases. V shed 4 bases, J shed 5 bases, and the junction held 7 bases outside the gene matches. CDR1 is MNHEY and CDR2 is SVGAGI in the germline V gene. The CDR3 is 14 amino acids. The DNA of the CDR3 is TGTGCCAGCAGTTTCCGACAGGGTCCTTATGGCTACACCTTC. It encodes CASSFRQGPYGYTF.

The CDR3 spells CASSLYFPNPSADTQYF. CDR3 coding DNA: TGTGCCAGCAGTTTATATTTCCCTAATCCTAGCGCAGATACGCAGTATTTT. The V call is TRBV27, the J call TRBJ2-3; tentatively, D is TRBD2 (6 bases). CDR3 length: 17 amino acids. Germline loops: CDR1 MNHEY, CDR2 SMNVEV (reference sequence). The V end lost 1 base, the J end lost 4 bases, and 18 bases lay between the germline ends.

This clone turned up a few times. The CDR3: CASRPQADTQYF. CDR3 coding DNA: TGTGCCAGCAGACCACAAGCAGATACGCAGTATTTT. The V gene is TRBV7-2, the J gene TRBJ2-3, with D uncertain. The CDR3 extends over 12 amino acids. V dropped 6 bases and J dropped 4 bases, with 8 bases sitting between them. Germline V gene data show CDR1 as SGHTA and CDR2 as FQGNSA.

This clone was recorded once. V gene TRBV11-2 combines with J gene TRBJ2-7; 8 bases line up with TRBD1. The germline V gene encodes CDR1 SGHAT and CDR2 FQNNGV. This CDR3 has 13 residues. J was trimmed by 4 bases and V by 5 bases; bases with no gene match: 4. The CDR3 sequence is CASSPRQGYEQYF. The CDR3 nucleotides read TGTGCCAGCAGCCCGCGACAGGGGTACGAGCAGTACTTC.

The chain couples TRBV28 to TRBJ1-5; weak D call: TRBD1 (6 bases). The length of the CDR3 is 18 residues. CDR1 and CDR2 (germline): MDHEN, SYDVKM. Trimming stripped 1 base from V and 0 bases from J, with 16 bases between. The CDR3 nucleotides read TGTGCCAGCAGTTTATTAGACAGGAGGTTTTATAGCAATCAGCCCCAGCATTTT. It codes for CASSLLDRRFYSNQPQHF. The full variable domain, its missing parts supplied by reference TRBV28 and TRBJ1-5, is DVKVTQSSRYLVKRTGEKVFLECVQDMDHENMFWYRQDPGLGLRLIYFSYDVKMKEKGDIPEGYSVSREKKERFSLILESASTNQTSMYLCASSLLDRRFYSNQPQHFGDGTRLSIL.

This clone has only one observation. Relative to the germline gene, one junction end is altered; a read error may explain this. The rearrangement joins TRBV7-3 to TRBJ2-7, with TRBD1 identical over 9 bases. Germline CDR1 and CDR2: SGHTA and FQGTGA. CDR3 length: 15 residues. The CDR3 spells CASSLGDRATYEQSF. The CDR3 DNA follows: TGTGCCAGCAGCTTAGGGGACAGGGCGACCTACGAGCAGTCCTTC. The whole variable domain, filled in from reference TRBV7-3 and TRBJ2-7, reads GAGVSQTPSNKVTEKGKYVELRCDPISGHTALYWYRQSLGQGPEFLIYFQGTGAADDSGLPNDRFFAVRPEGSVSTLKIQRTERGDSAVYLCASSLGDRATYEQSFGPGTRLTVT.

This clone was seen just once. The chain joins TRBV27 to TRBJ2-5, with D uncertain. CDR3 length: 15 amino acids. Germline V lookup: CDR1 MNHEY, CDR2 SMNVEV (reference sequence). The V end lost 8 bases, the J end lost 1 base, and 17 bases lay between the germline ends. The CDR3 spells CASCQSAEAQETQYF. CDR3 in DNA: TGTGCCAGCTGCCAAAGCGCCGAGGCCCAAGAGACCCAGTACTTC.